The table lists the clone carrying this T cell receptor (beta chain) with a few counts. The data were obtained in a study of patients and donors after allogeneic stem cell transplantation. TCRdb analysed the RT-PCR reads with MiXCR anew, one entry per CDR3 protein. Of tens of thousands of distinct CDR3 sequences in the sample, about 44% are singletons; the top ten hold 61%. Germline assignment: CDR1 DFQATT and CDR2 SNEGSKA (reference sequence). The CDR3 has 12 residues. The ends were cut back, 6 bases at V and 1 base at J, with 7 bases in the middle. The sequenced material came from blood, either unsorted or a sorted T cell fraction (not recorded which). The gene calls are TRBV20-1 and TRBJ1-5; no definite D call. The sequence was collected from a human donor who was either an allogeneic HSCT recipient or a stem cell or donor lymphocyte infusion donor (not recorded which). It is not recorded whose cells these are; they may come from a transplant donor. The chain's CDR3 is CSATDSNQPQHF. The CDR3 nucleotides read TGCAGTGCAACGGACAGCAATCAGCCCCAGCATTTT.